This T cell receptor beta chain emerged from a study of shared clonotypes between healthy human individuals. Sequenced by immunoSEQ multiplex PCR; TCRdb stores in-frame clones only, minus some. In the table there are about 960,000 clones, over 75% of which are singletons. The CDR3 covers 16 residues. The germline V gene encodes CDR1 SNHLY and CDR2 FYNNEI. The trim removed 6 bases at V and 1 base at J, leaving 7 bases unmatched. Material: memory CD4+ T cells sorted from blood. The sample's subset: CD45RA-negative fraction. This receptor was taken from a man younger than 30 in good health. This sequence joins TRBV2 and TRBJ2-3; TRBD2 aligns across 10 bases. The CDR3 DNA follows: TGTGCCAGCAGCCGCGGGACTAGCGATCGCACAGATACGCAGTATTTT. It specifies CASSRGTSDRTDTQYF.